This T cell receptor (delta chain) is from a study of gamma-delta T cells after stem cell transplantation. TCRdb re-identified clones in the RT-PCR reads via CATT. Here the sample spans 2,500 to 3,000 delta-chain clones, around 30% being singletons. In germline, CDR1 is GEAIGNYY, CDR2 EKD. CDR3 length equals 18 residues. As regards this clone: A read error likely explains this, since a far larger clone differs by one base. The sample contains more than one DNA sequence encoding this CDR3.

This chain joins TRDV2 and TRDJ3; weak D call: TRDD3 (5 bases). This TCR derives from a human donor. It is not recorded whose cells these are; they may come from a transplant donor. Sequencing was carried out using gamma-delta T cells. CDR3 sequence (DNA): TGTGCCTGTGACCAAGTTACCTTGGGCTCCTGGGACACCCGGCAGATGTTTTTC. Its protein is CACDQVTLGSWDTRQMFF.